A single sample is the source of the 27 T cell receptor beta chains below, sequenced in a study of graft-versus-host responses after intestinal transplantation. Sequencing was performed with immunoSEQ multiplex PCR; in TCRdb, only in-frame clones are kept and a portion is missing. The sample includes roughly 50,000 clones, 75% to 95% of them seen just once. The sample consisted of PBMCs, taken nearly 670 days after intestinal transplant. The receptor source for this set is a human patient who received an intestinal transplant, so some T cells may come from the graft donor.

The chain recombines TRBV6-1 with TRBJ2-1; D remains unclear. Trimming took 8 bases from V and 6 from J, leaving 8 bases between them. Germline CDR1 is MNHNS and CDR2 is SASEGT. CDR3 length: 11 amino acids. The CDR3: CASSRLNEQFF. CDR3 DNA sequence: TGTGCCAGCTCACGGCTCAATGAGCAGTTCTTC.

The V and J genes are TRBV5-4 and TRBJ2-3; 7 bases are a match to TRBD2. Germline trimming cut 0 bases from V and 1 base from J; bases unmatched to any gene: 5. This CDR3 has 16 residues. The germline gives CDR1 SGHNT, CDR2 YYREEE (reference sequence). This CDR3 reads CASSLALTSGTDTQYF. DNA of the CDR3: TGTGCCAGCAGCTTGGCCTTAACTAGCGGCACAGATACGCAGTATTTT.

The gene calls are TRBV7-6 and TRBJ1-6; D call uncertain. The V gene's germline CDR1 is SGHVS and CDR2 FNYEAQ. There are 14 residues in the CDR3. V was pared by 1 base and J by 4 bases, with 5 bases between. CDR3 residues: CASSLDSYNSPLHF. CDR3 sequence (DNA): TGTGCCAGCAGCTTAGACAGTTATAATTCACCCCTCCACTTT.

V and J are TRBV19 and TRBJ2-7; 12 bases line up with TRBD2. V dropped 7 bases and J dropped 3; count of bases not matched to a gene: 7. The CDR3 runs to 15 residues. Germline V CDR1 and CDR2: LNHDA, SQIVND (reference sequence). CDR3 nucleotides: TGTGCCAGTAAGAGGACTAGCGGGGATATCTACGAGCAGTACTTC. It encodes CASKRTSGDIYEQYF.

V gene TRBV7-3 combines with J gene TRBJ2-3, with 9 nucleotides matching TRBD2. Germline-derived CDR1 and CDR2 are SGHTA and FQGTGA. The V and J ends lost 2 bases and 3 bases, in that order; junction bases with no gene match: 6. The CDR3 is 16 residues long. The CDR3 bases are TGTGCCAGCAGCTTAGGCGGGGGGGCTGGTACAGATACGCAGTATTTT. It is translated as CASSLGGGAGTDTQYF.

This chain uses TRBV14 with TRBJ1-1, with D perhaps matching TRBD1 (6 bases). Germline V gene lookup returns CDR1 SGHDN and CDR2 FVKESK. With 0 bases removed from V and 0 bases from J, the gap between germline ends came to 11 bases. The CDR3 runs 16 residues. Here the CDR3 DNA reads TGTGCCAGCAGCCAAGATTTGGGGGGGCTGAACACTGAAGCTTTCTTT. Protein: CASSQDLGGLNTEAFF.

The gene calls are TRBV2 and TRBJ1-2, with 7 bases lining up with TRBD1. This CDR3 is 13 amino acids long. Germline CDR1 reads SNHLY; CDR2 reads FYNNEI. With 4 bases clipped from V and 2 bases from J, the junction kept 1 base outside the gene matches. The CDR3 coding sequence is TGTGCCAGCAGTGTGACAGGGAACTATGGCTACACCTTC. Translated, it gives CASSVTGNYGYTF.

The chain combines TRBV15 with TRBJ2-1; 7 bases are shared with TRBD2. CDR3 length: 17 residues. Looked up from germline, CDR1 is LNHNV and CDR2 is YYDKDF (reference sequence). Losses at the gene ends were 0 bases for V and 1 base for J; bases not matched to a gene: 6. This CDR3 is CATSRDPGGSSYNEQFF. The CDR3 nucleotides read TGTGCCACCAGCAGAGACCCCGGGGGGTCATCCTACAATGAGCAGTTCTTC.

This chain uses TRBV11-2 with TRBJ2-5, with TRBD1 identical over 8 bases. The CDR3 consists of 14 residues. Germline lookup yields CDR1 SGHAT and CDR2 FQNNGV. J gave up 4 bases and V 5 bases, and 6 bases lay outside the gene matches. CDR3 nucleotide sequence: TGTGCCAGCAGCCCCAGCACAGGGGGAGAGACCCAGTACTTC. Translating it yields CASSPSTGGETQYF.

This rearrangement joins TRBV11-3 to TRBJ1-1; D uncertain. Germline loops: CDR1 SGHNT, CDR2 YENEEA. Between the trimmed V and J ends, which lost 0 bases and 5 bases, there was a span of 19 bases. The CDR3 is made up of 17 amino acids. The CDR3 DNA reads TGTGCCAGCAGCTTAGATCACTCATTTAGTCTGATGACTGAAGCTTTCTTT. Translating it yields CASSLDHSFSLMTEAFF.

V and J are TRBV6-4 and TRBJ2-3, with TRBD2 as a possible D gene (5 bases). This CDR3 is built from 16 residues. Trimming shortened V by 0 bases and J by 4 bases, and 14 bases separated the two germline ends. Germline V gives CDR1 MRHNA, CDR2 SNTAGT. CDR3 in amino acids: CASSDSSGSGADTQYF. The CDR3, as DNA: TGTGCCAGCAGTGACTCTTCGGGGTCTGGCGCAGATACGCAGTATTTT.

This chain links TRBV27 with TRBJ2-5; D is unclear. Germline values: CDR1 MNHEY, CDR2 SMNVEV (reference sequence). Trimming took off 3 bases at V and 5 bases at J, with 7 bases between the two ends. The CDR3 runs to 12 residues. The chain's CDR3 is CASSFVGETQYF. The CDR3 DNA is TGTGCCAGCAGTTTTGTTGGGGAGACCCAGTACTTC.

The V call is TRBV29-1, the J call TRBJ1-2; TRBD1 agrees at 9 bases. The CDR3 runs 17 residues. CDR1 is SQVTM and CDR2 is ANQGSEA in the germline V gene. V was pared by 7 bases and J by 0 bases, with 15 bases of the junction left unmatched. In nucleotides, the CDR3 is TGCAGCGCCAGGGACAGGGAGGAGCAGGAGTCTAACTATGGCTACACCTTC. Residues: CSARDREEQESNYGYTF. The variable domain in full, with the rest retrieved from reference TRBV29-1 and TRBJ1-2, is SAVISQKPSRDICQRGTSLTIQCQVDSQVTMMFWYRQQPGQSLTLIATANQGSEATYESGFVIDKFPISRPNLTFSTLTVSNMSPEDSSIYLCSARDREEQESNYGYTFGSGTRLTVV.

The CDR3 region is CASSVRRGSGANVLTF. The CDR3 DNA is TGCGCCAGCAGCGTTCGTAGAGGCTCTGGGGCCAACGTCCTGACTTTC. The chain is built from TRBV5-1 and TRBJ2-6, with unresolved D. V lost 4 bases to trimming and J lost 0 bases, with 11 bases between them. Germline V gives CDR1 SGHRS, CDR2 YFSETQ. CDR3 length: 16 amino acids.

In its sample, this clone was seen once. One end of the junction fails to match germline, which may point to a read error. The V call is TRBV19, the J call TRBJ1-2; D gene ambiguous. Germline CDR1 LNHDA, CDR2 SQIVND (reference sequence). The CDR3 is 11 residues long. The CDR3 sequence: CACSNPYGYTF. As DNA, the CDR3 is TGTGCCTGTAGTAACCCCTATGGCTACACCTTC.

This chain uses TRBV10-3 with TRBJ1-1; tentative D call: TRBD1 (5 bases). V was pared by 4 bases and J by 8 bases, with 11 bases between. In germline, CDR1 is ENHRY, CDR2 SYGVKD. CDR3 size: 12 residues. CDR3 sequence: CAISGDSSEAFF. The CDR3 nucleotides are TGTGCCATCAGTGGAGACAGCTCCGAAGCTTTCTTT.

The chain carries TRBV10-3 and TRBJ2-1; 10 bases match TRBD1. Germline values: CDR1 ENHRY, CDR2 SYGVKD. The V gene end was trimmed by 6 bases and the J gene end by 1 base; junction bases not matched to a gene: 3. The CDR3 is made up of 15 amino acids. The CDR3, as DNA: TGTGCCATCAGCGCGGGACAGGGGTCCTACAATGAGCAGTTCTTC. Translated, it gives CAISAGQGSYNEQFF.

V is TRBV7-9 and J is TRBJ1-2; TRBD1 matches 7 bases. V lost 10 bases to trimming and J lost 6 bases; unmatched junction nucleotides: 8. The CDR3 sequence is 12 residues long. Germline lookup yields CDR1 SEHNR and CDR2 FQNEAQ (reference sequence). CDR3 protein: CANRRGQDGYTF. The CDR3 DNA reads as TGTGCCAACAGAAGGGGGCAGGATGGCTACACCTTC.

V usage is TRBV5-1 and J usage is TRBJ1-5; the match to TRBD1 covers 9 bases. CDR1 SGHRS and CDR2 YFSETQ come from the germline V gene. With 4 bases clipped from V and 7 bases from J, the junction kept 9 bases outside the gene matches. The CDR3 has 15 amino acids. The CDR3 region has the DNA TGCGCCAGCAGCCAACAGGGGGCCACGGGGCAGCCCCAGCATTTT. It specifies CASSQQGATGQPQHF.

This chain uses TRBV6-5 with TRBJ2-1; D unresolved. Trimming took 7 bases from V and 3 from J, leaving 10 bases between them. The germline CDR1 and CDR2 sequences are MNHEY and SVGAGI. This CDR3 comprises 13 residues. CDR3 sequence (DNA): TGTGCCAGCAAAACGGGCCACTACAATGAGCAGTTCTTC. Amino acids: CASKTGHYNEQFF.

This clone has only one observation. The chain employs TRBV10-3 and TRBJ1-4, with D possibly being TRBD1 (6 bases). This CDR3 comprises 12 residues. Trimming took off 10 bases at V and 11 bases at J, with 17 bases between the two ends. Germline CDR1 is ENHRY and CDR2 is SYGVKD. In DNA, the CDR3 is TGTGCCACCGCAGGGGTTCTAGGGAAACTGTTTTTT. This translates into CATAGVLGKLFF.

There are a few counts of this clone. In DNA, the CDR3 is TGTGCCAGCAGTCGAAGGTCGGTTCAGCCCCAGCATTTT. It encodes CASSRRSVQPQHF. The chain has TRBV6-1 and TRBJ1-5; D ambiguous. The CDR3 sequence is 13 residues long. The germline CDR1 and CDR2 sequences are MNHNS and SASEGT. The germline V and J ends were trimmed by 5 bases and 6 bases, with 11 bases remaining between them.

The V call is TRBV6-1, the J call TRBJ1-2; the D is unclear. Germline V CDR1 and CDR2: MNHNS, SASEGT. The CDR3 contains 11 residues. V lost 2 bases and J lost 8, with 6 bases in between. The DNA for the CDR3 is TGTGCCAGCAGTGAACCCTGGGGCTACACCTTC. Protein: CASSEPWGYTF.

This clone was counted once. V usage is TRBV18 and J usage is TRBJ2-5, with D tentatively TRBD1 (5 bases). In germline, CDR1 is KGHSH, CDR2 LQKENI. CDR3 length equals 15 residues. Trimming cost V 0 bases and J 3 bases, with 11 bases left between them. CDR3 in DNA: TGTGCCAGCTCACCACCGGGGCCAGGGAAAGAGACCCAGTACTTC. It yields the protein CASSPPGPGKETQYF.

This sequence joins TRBV7-9 and TRBJ1-2, with TRBD1 identical over 7 bases. V dropped 4 bases and J dropped 1; count of bases not matched to a gene: 9. The CDR3 loop spans 16 amino acids. The V gene's germline CDR1 is SEHNR and CDR2 FQNEAQ (reference sequence). CDR3 protein: CASSSHRDRLNYGYTF. The CDR3, as DNA: TGTGCCAGCAGCTCTCACCGGGACAGACTTAACTATGGCTACACCTTC.

V is TRBV2 and J is TRBJ2-3; 8 nucleotides agree with TRBD2. The trim removed 9 bases at V and 10 bases at J, leaving 9 bases unmatched. The germline gives CDR1 SNHLY, CDR2 FYNNEI. The length of the CDR3 is 12 residues. CDR3 protein: CARPRGGRAQYF. CDR3 bases: TGTGCCAGACCACGGGGGGGCCGAGCGCAGTATTTT. Full variable domain (outside the CDR3, taken from reference TRBV2 and TRBJ2-3): EPEVTQTPSHQVTQMGQEVILRCVPISNHLYFYWYRQILGQKVEFLVSFYNNEISEKSEIFDDQFSVERPDGSNFTLKIRSTKLEDSAMYFCARPRGGRAQYFGPGTRLTVL.

The chain uses TRBV5-1 and TRBJ1-1; no clear D gene. The V gene's germline CDR1 is SGHRS and CDR2 YFSETQ. The ends were cut back, 0 bases at V and 1 base at J, with 10 bases in the middle. This CDR3 spans 15 amino acids. CDR3 region: CASSLDPGWNTEAFF. Here the CDR3 DNA reads TGCGCCAGCAGCTTGGATCCAGGCTGGAACACTGAAGCTTTCTTT.